This paragraph reports one T cell receptor beta chain. This entry belongs to a study of blood T cell repertoires in COVID-19. Study in general: Nucleic acid was either cDNA or gDNA, and it came from T cells, B-cell-depleted T cells, or PBMCs.

Germline CDR1 reads MGHDK; CDR2 reads SYGVNS. The CDR3 is 14 residues long. The ends lost 8 bases at V and 4 bases at J; junction bases unmatched: 9. In the study's own analysis: Amplifying reference gene primers gave estimates of nucleated cell counts. Clones were sequenced by immunoSEQ multiplex PCR, and TCRdb holds only the in-frame ones, with some missing. That table furnishes V, J and clone size, whereas the DNA furnished D and trimming. The repertoire holds some 70,000 clones, with roughly four fifths as singletons. This TCR was sampled from a woman in her seventies with acute or convalescent COVID-19. Specimen: peripheral blood. V usage is TRBV25-1 and J usage is TRBJ2-7; TRBD1 matches 9 bases. The CDR3 loop is CASGGTGTKYEQYF. CDR3 bases: TGTGCCAGCGGGGGGACAGGGACTAAATACGAGCAGTACTTC.